These T cell receptor beta chains were read from a single sample in a study of cytotoxic CD8 clonotypes in ibrutinib-treated CLL. The method was immunoSEQ multiplex PCR; TCRdb's version includes in-frame clones alone and lacks a portion of them. The repertoire holds 25,000 to 30,000 clones, 55% to 70% seen once, with approximately 50% in the top ten. This specimen consisted of PBMCs, obtained after 24 months of ibrutinib treatment. The receptors were sampled from a human donor with chronic lymphocytic leukemia. CDR3s include the opening cysteine and the closing phenylalanine or tryptophan. Each record gives: D gene, V gene, clone size, J gene, CDR3 DNA, CDR3 protein. The D gene is left open where the match is weak. Size values are once, few and many counts, or a class for expanded clones, and some rows have none.

D gene: NA; V gene: TRBV19; clone size: NA; J gene: TRBJ2-3; CDR3 DNA: TGTGCCAGTAGTCCTCCCCGTCGGGGCCGCACAGATACGCAGTATTTT; CDR3 protein: CASSPPRRGRTDTQYF
D gene: NA; V gene: TRBV29-1; clone size: NA; J gene: TRBJ2-7; CDR3 DNA: TGCAGCGTCGAGGGTGGAAGGGGGGGCGAGCAGTACTTC; CDR3 protein: CSVEGGRGGEQYF
D gene: NA; V gene: TRBV10-3; clone size: NA; J gene: TRBJ1-2; CDR3 DNA: TGTGCCATCAGTGACCCACCATCCACAGGCATCTATGGCTACACCTTC; CDR3 protein: CAISDPPSTGIYGYTF
D gene: NA; V gene: TRBV29-1; clone size: NA; J gene: TRBJ2-5; CDR3 DNA: TGCAGCGGTGGAGGGACAGCCCAAGAGACCCAGTACTTC; CDR3 protein: CSGGGTAQETQYF
D gene: TRBD1; V gene: TRBV19; clone size: NA; J gene: TRBJ2-7; CDR3 DNA: TGTGCCAGTAGTGTCAGCAGGGGGCGTGAGCAGTACTTC; CDR3 protein: CASSVSRGREQYF
D gene: NA; V gene: TRBV21-1; clone size: NA; J gene: TRBJ2-5; CDR3 DNA: TGTGCCAGCAGCATCCGGTACAACCAAGAGACCCAGTACTTC; CDR3 protein: CASSIRYNQETQYF
D gene: NA; V gene: TRBV28; clone size: NA; J gene: TRBJ1-6; CDR3 DNA: TGTGCCAGCAGTCCCTCGGACCGCAATTCACCCCTCCACTTT; CDR3 protein: CASSPSDRNSPLHF
D gene: NA; V gene: TRBV10-1; clone size: few; J gene: TRBJ2-5; CDR3 DNA: TGCGCCAGCAGTGAGGGCCAAGGGGCTTTGAGGATCCAGTACTTC; CDR3 protein: CASSEGQGALRIQYF
D gene: NA; V gene: TRBV7-9; clone size: NA; J gene: TRBJ2-7; CDR3 DNA: TGTGCCAGCAGTCTCTCTCGCGAGCAGTACTTC; CDR3 protein: CASSLSREQYF
D gene: NA; V gene: TRBV19; clone size: NA; J gene: TRBJ2-4; CDR3 DNA: TGTGCCAGTAGTCCGGGCGGCGTAGCCAAAAACATTCAGTACTTC; CDR3 protein: CASSPGGVAKNIQYF
D gene: NA; V gene: TRBV10-1; clone size: NA; J gene: TRBJ2-5; CDR3 DNA: TGCGCCAGCAGTGAGTCACGAGGGAGTCTAACCCAGTACTTC; CDR3 protein: CASSESRGSLTQYF
D gene: NA; V gene: TRBV4-1; clone size: NA; J gene: TRBJ1-1; CDR3 DNA: TGCGCCAGCAGCCAAGACCGAACCGTATTGAACACTGAAGCTTTCTTT; CDR3 protein: CASSQDRTVLNTEAFF
D gene: TRBD1; V gene: TRBV7-8; clone size: once; J gene: TRBJ2-7; CDR3 DNA: TGTGCCAGCAGCCCTCGGACAGGGGACCCCTACGAGCAGTACTTC; CDR3 protein: CASSPRTGDPYEQYF
D gene: NA; V gene: TRBV28; clone size: NA; J gene: TRBJ2-6; CDR3 DNA: TGTGCCAGCAGTTTGTCAGCTGGGGCCAACGTCCTGACTTTC; CDR3 protein: CASSLSAGANVLTF